This is a list of T cell receptor beta chains from one sample in a study of CD8 T cells in ankylosing spondylitis. TCRdb processed the 5' RACE reads anew with MiXCR; each CDR3 protein has one entry. The sample lists approximately 300,000 distinct CDR3 sequences, under 8.5% occurring once. Sequenced sample: blood, either unsorted or a sorted T cell fraction (not recorded which). The receptors were gathered from a male donor with ankylosing spondylitis. The CDR3 runs from the conserved cysteine through the conserved F or W. A D gene is named only where the DNA matches it firmly. Some rows mark clone size as missing; the rest say once, few, many or name a class of expanded clone.

cdr3_length,clone_size,d_call,j_call,v_call,cdr3_nt,cdr3_aa
13,-,-,TRBJ1-2,TRBV14,TGTGCCAGCAGCCAAACGAGGAACGGTGGCTACACCTTC,CASSQTRNGGYTF
13,few,-,TRBJ1-1,TRBV29-1,TGCAGCGTTGGGTTTGGGGGGGTTACTGAAGCTTTCTTT,CSVGFGGVTEAFF
13,-,-,TRBJ1-1,TRBV7-6,TGTGCCAGCACACAGGGCCCATACACTGAAGCTTTCTTT,CASTQGPYTEAFF
14,few,TRBD2,TRBJ2-3,TRBV12-3/TRBV12-4,TGTGCCAGCAGTTCCGGGACTAATACAGATACGCAGTATTTT,CASSSGTNTDTQYF
16,few,-,TRBJ2-1,TRBV12-5,TGTGCTAGTGTCCCAAATGATGTGGCAGGGGAGCGGGAGCAGTTCTTC,CASVPNDVAGEREQFF
14,many,-,TRBJ2-7,TRBV7-2,TGTGCCAGCAGCCGGGACACTAGCTCCTACGAGCAGTACTTC,CASSRDTSSYEQYF
15,few,-,TRBJ2-1,TRBV7-3,TGTGCCAGCAGCACTGGGAGAAGCTCCTACAATGAGCAGTTCTTC,CASSTGRSSYNEQFF
17,many,-,TRBJ2-2,TRBV4-2,TGTGCCAGCAGCCAAGAATATGAGACAGCGAACACCGGGGAGCTGTTTTTT,CASSQEYETANTGELFF
15,few,-,TRBJ1-3,TRBV5-1,TGCGCCAGCAGCCATTCGACTTACTCTGGAAACACCATATATTTT,CASSHSTYSGNTIYF
14,few,-,TRBJ2-5,TRBV7-9,TGTGCCAGCAGCCCGGGACCTGCACTGATGCCCCAGTACTTC,CASSPGPALMPQYF
13,few,-,TRBJ2-7,TRBV10-3,TGTGCCATCAAGCCTAGCGACTCCTACGAGCAGTACTTC,CAIKPSDSYEQYF
18,-,-,TRBJ2-1,TRBV4-2,TGTGCCAGCAGCCATACCTCAAGGAGCGGACCTGCTAGCAATGAGCAGTTCTTC,CASSHTSRSGPASNEQFF
14,-,TRBD1,TRBJ1-4,TRBV19,TGTGCCAGTAGCATATCCGGACAGGGCGAAAAACTGTTTTTT,CASSISGQGEKLFF
14,-,TRBD2,TRBJ2-1,TRBV29-1,TGCAGCGTTGGTGCTAGCGGAATCTACAATGAGCAGTTCTTC,CSVGASGIYNEQFF
12,few,-,TRBJ1-1,TRBV29-1,TGCAGCGTTCAGACCCTGGCGCCTGAAGCTTTCTTT,CSVQTLAPEAFF
14,-,TRBD1,TRBJ2-3,TRBV7-3,TGTGCCAGCAGCTGGGACAGGGCCGCAGATACGCAGTATTTT,CASSWDRAADTQYF
13,many,-,TRBJ1-5,TRBV24-1,TGTGCCACCAGTGATGAGAGCTCTCAGCCCCAGCATTTT,CATSDESSQPQHF